This T cell receptor (beta chain) was sequenced during a study of blood T cell repertoires in COVID-19. Study-wide context: COVID-19 samples, acute and convalescent, were from the United States, Italy and Spain. Sources were T cells, B-cell-depleted T cells, or PBMCs; the material itself was cDNA or gDNA.

The CDR3 is 15 residues long. Germline values: CDR1 KGHDR, CDR2 SFDVKD. With 0 bases removed from V and 7 bases from J, the gap between germline ends came to 14 bases. Original processing notes: Reference gene primer amplification yielded estimated nucleated cell counts. Data came from immunoSEQ multiplex PCR; TCRdb stores just in-frame clones and leaves some out. The DNA gave D and trimming, while V, J and clone size come from that table. This sample carries around 230,000 clones, 83% of them seen once, and the ten largest clones take approximately 7.4%. The clonotype was recovered from a woman aged 45-59 years with acute or convalescent COVID-19. Input material: peripheral blood. The chain joins TRBV24-1 to TRBJ2-5; D is unclear. For the CDR3, the DNA is TGTGCCACCAGTGATTTGGGTGCGGTAAACGGGACCCAGTACTTC. Protein: CATSDLGAVNGTQYF.